Shown below are 12 T cell receptor beta chains from a single sample sequenced in a study of blood T cell repertoires in COVID-19. The repertoire was sequenced with immunoSEQ multiplex PCR; TCRdb's copy has only in-frame clones and lacks some. The sample yields about 260,000 clones, 88% seen once. Sequencing was carried out using peripheral blood. These receptors came from a human donor in a cohort sampled during active COVID-19.

J is TRBJ2-1 and V is TRBV6-2 or TRBV6-3, with D possibly matching TRBD2 (7 bases). Trimming left V 1 base short and J 0 bases short, with 10 bases between. Germline values: CDR1 MNHEY, CDR2 SVGEGT. CDR3 length: 16 amino acids. CDR3 amino acids: CASSYLGGDSYNEQFF. The DNA for the CDR3 is TGTGCCAGCAGTTACTTAGGGGGGGACTCCTACAATGAGCAGTTCTTC.

CDR3 nucleotides: TGTGCCAGCAGTTCGAATCAACAGGGGATCGAGTCCGAGGCTTTCTTT. Protein sequence: CASSSNQQGIESEAFF. The chain combines TRBV7-9 with TRBJ1-1; 7 nucleotides match TRBD1. Per the germline V gene, CDR1 is SEHNR and CDR2 is FQNEAQ (reference sequence). This CDR3 contains 16 residues. Losses at the gene ends were 6 bases for V and 11 bases for J; bases not matched to a gene: 21.

The chain recombines TRBV4-1 with TRBJ1-4; a weak D match, TRBD1 (5 bases). CDR1 MGHRA and CDR2 YSYEKL come from the germline V gene. V was clipped by 0 bases and J by 7 bases, with 15 bases between them. The CDR3 covers 16 residues. DNA of the CDR3: TGCGCCAGCAGCCAAGATCTTGCAGGGTTTGGTGAAAAACTGTTTTTT. As protein: CASSQDLAGFGEKLFF.

The genes are TRBV27 and TRBJ2-7; 7 nucleotides align to TRBD1. The CDR3 extends over 13 amino acids. V lost 4 bases and J lost 3; bases outside the gene matches: 3. CDR1 and CDR2 from the germline V gene are MNHEY and SMNVEV (reference sequence). The CDR3 DNA sequence: TGTGCCAGCAGTTACGGGACAGACTACGAGCAGTACTTC. Residues: CASSYGTDYEQYF.

V and J are TRBV20-1 and TRBJ1-2, with TRBD1 matching 8 bases. CDR1 is DFQATT, CDR2 SNEGSKA, per germline (reference sequence). The ends lost 3 bases at V and 3 bases at J; junction bases unmatched: 15. The length of the CDR3 is 17 residues. DNA for the CDR3: TGCAGTGCTAGTAGGGGACAGGATATTTTCGATCACTATGGCTACACCTTC. Translation: CSASRGQDIFDHYGYTF.

J is TRBJ1-1 and V is TRBV6-2 or TRBV6-3; 9 nucleotides match TRBD1. V dropped 6 bases and J dropped 5; count of bases not matched to a gene: 7. The germline V gene encodes CDR1 MNHEY and CDR2 SVGEGT. This CDR3 has 14 amino acids. The CDR3 DNA is TGTGCCAGCAGCCCCGGGACAGGGAAAACTGAAGCTTTCTTT. Translation: CASSPGTGKTEAFF.

Many counts were recorded for this clone. V gene TRBV27 combines with J gene TRBJ2-5, with 7 bases fitting TRBD1. V was pared by 1 base and J by 4 bases, with 3 bases of the junction left unmatched. Germline assignment: CDR1 MNHEY and CDR2 SMNVEV (reference sequence). The CDR3 has 14 amino acids. This chain's CDR3 is CASSLYTGVETQYF. In DNA form, the CDR3 reads TGTGCCAGCAGTTTATATACAGGGGTAGAGACCCAGTACTTC.

This chain links TRBV7-9 with TRBJ1-1, with TRBD1 identical over 7 bases. The germline V gene encodes CDR1 SEHNR and CDR2 FQNEAQ (reference sequence). This CDR3 contains 15 residues. V trimming: 4 bases; J trimming: 0 bases; junction bases outside the gene matches: 5. DNA for the CDR3: TGTGCCAGCAGCTGGGCAGGGGGGATGAACACTGAAGCTTTCTTT. The encoded protein is CASSWAGGMNTEAFF.

This sequence joins TRBV11-2 and TRBJ1-1; D gene uncertain. CDR3 length: 13 residues. Germline V gene sequence: CDR1 SGHAT, CDR2 FQNNGV. The V end was cut by 3 bases, the J end by 1 base, with 6 bases between. CDR3 sequence (DNA): TGTGCCAGCAGCTTTTTAGCGAACACTGAAGCTTTCTTT. It codes for CASSFLANTEAFF.

This clone was detected once. The same CDR3 arises from other DNA sequences in this sample as well. The chain links TRBV7-2 to TRBJ2-7, with 7 positions matching TRBD2. V was clipped by 5 bases and J by 2 bases; unmatched bases: 6. Germline V gene data show CDR1 as SGHTA and CDR2 as FQGNSA. The CDR3 runs to 14 residues. The CDR3 coding sequence is TGTGCCAGCAGCCTCGGACTAGAACCCTACGAGCAGTACTTC. Translated: CASSLGLEPYEQYF.

On this clone: Other DNA sequences in the sample encode the same CDR3. This chain links TRBV30 with TRBJ1-6; 7 bases match TRBD1. J lost 10 bases, V lost 1 base, and 4 bases had no gene match. Germline V gene data show CDR1 as GTSNPN and CDR2 as SVGIG (reference sequence). The CDR3 sequence is 13 residues long. CDR3 bases: TGTGCCTGGAGTGGACAGGGTGACTCACCCCTCCACTTT. Translation: CAWSGQGDSPLHF.

The chain links TRBV3-1 (or the pseudogene TRBV3-2) to TRBJ2-1, with D possibly TRBD2 on 5 matching bases. Germline V gene sequence: CDR1 LGHDT, CDR2 YNNKEL (reference sequence). The V end was cut by 0 bases, the J end by 9 bases, with 12 bases between. This CDR3 contains 14 residues. The CDR3 protein is CASSQEVTTGEQFF. CDR3 nucleotide sequence: TGTGCCAGCAGCCAAGAAGTGACTACGGGTGAGCAGTTCTTC.